The 7 T cell receptor beta chains in this list originate from one sample, sequenced in a study of beta chain features in type 1 diabetes. Investigators reverse transcribed all isolated RNA, so they sequenced expressed TCRB transcripts. The assay was immunoSEQ multiplex PCR, and TCRdb's table has in-frame clones only and misses some. The table lists hundreds of thousands of clones, roughly 12% of them singletons. The material sequenced was naive CD4+ T cells from blood. These receptors were obtained from a young man in good health.

The rearrangement uses TRBV4-2 and TRBJ1-2; 7 positions match TRBD1. Germline trimming cut 3 bases from V and 6 bases from J; bases unmatched to any gene: 13. Germline V gene data show CDR1 as LGHNA and CDR2 as YNFKEQ. This CDR3 has 16 residues. The CDR3 region has the DNA TGTGCCAGCAGCCATTTTCCCGAGGGGGCAGGGAATGGCTACACCTTC. Its protein is CASSHFPEGAGNGYTF.

The V gene is TRBV5-1, the J gene TRBJ2-7; possible D gene TRBD2, 5 bases. Germline V gives CDR1 SGHRS, CDR2 YFSETQ. This CDR3 spans 15 amino acids. Between the trimmed V and J ends, which lost 7 bases and 3 bases, there was a span of 20 bases. As DNA, the CDR3 is TGCGCCAGCGCCTTGGATCTCGGGGTAAACTACGAGCAGTACTTC. Its protein is CASALDLGVNYEQYF.

This clone showed up just a few times. The chain carries TRBV30 and TRBJ2-2; 7 bases are a match to TRBD1. Trimming cost V 4 bases and J 0 bases; bases outside gene matches: 2. The CDR3 extends over 14 amino acids. CDR1 and CDR2 (germline): GTSNPN, SVGIG (reference sequence). The CDR3 DNA follows: TGTGCCTGGACCGGGACAGCGAACACCGGGGAGCTGTTTTTT. This gives the protein CAWTGTANTGELFF. The entire variable domain, with the rest obtained from reference TRBV30 and TRBJ2-2, is as follows: SQTIHQWPATLVQPVGSPLSLECTVEGTSNPNLYWYRQAAGRGLQLLFYSVGIGQISSEVPQNLSASRPQDRQFILSSKKLLLSDSGFYLCAWTGTANTGELFFGEGSRLTVL.

The sample holds a few counts of this clone. This chain connects TRBV7-2 to TRBJ2-5; D might be TRBD2 (7 bases). Germline-derived CDR1 and CDR2 are SGHTA and FQGNSA. The CDR3 consists of 15 residues. V lost 0 bases to trimming and J lost 5 bases, with 13 bases between them. In DNA form, the CDR3 reads TGTGCCAGCAGCTTAGCGTACAGGGAGGGGGAGACCCAGTACTTC. Protein sequence: CASSLAYREGETQYF.

The chain couples TRBV7-9 to TRBJ2-7; TRBD2 agrees at 7 bases. This CDR3 has 17 residues. The V and J ends lost 5 bases and 1 base, in that order; junction bases with no gene match: 14. Germline assignment: CDR1 SEHNR and CDR2 FQNEAQ (reference sequence). Written as DNA, the CDR3 is TGTGCCAGCAGCCCCCGACTAGGCGGGAGTCTTTCCTACGAGCAGTACTTC. Translated, it gives CASSPRLGGSLSYEQYF.

This clone turned up a few times. This chain links TRBV4-3 with TRBJ2-1; 8 bases map to TRBD2. Trimming removed 0 bases from V and 4 bases from J; junction bases left unmatched: 11. This CDR3 has 18 residues. Germline CDR1 and CDR2: LGHNA and YSLEER. The CDR3 loop is CASSQEILTTSAYNEQFF. In DNA, the CDR3 is TGCGCCAGCAGCCAAGAAATTTTGACGACTAGCGCTTACAATGAGCAGTTCTTC.

This clone turned up a few times. The chain uses TRBV5-5 and TRBJ1-1, with 7 bases aligning to TRBD1. The CDR3 covers 14 residues. V was clipped by 5 bases and J by 2 bases; unmatched bases: 6. Per germline, CDR1 SGHKS and CDR2 YYEKEE (reference sequence). CDR3: CASSLDRANTEAFF. For the CDR3, the DNA is TGTGCCAGCAGTCTCGACAGGGCCAACACTGAAGCTTTCTTT.